Following are 30 T cell receptor beta chains from one sample sequenced in a study of cytomegalovirus exposure and HLA in healthy donors. It was with 60 Vbeta and 13 Jbeta primers that the PCR ran. Only in-frame clones appear in the TCRdb table, and some are missing; sequencing was by immunoSEQ multiplex PCR. In the table there are under 200,000 clones, roughly 13% of which are singletons. Sample: PBMCs. The source is a man aged 50-60 years in good health and CMV-seropositive.

This clone occurred a few times. This chain's CDR3 is CATSEGGGLSYEQYV. The CDR3 DNA sequence: TGTGCCACCTCCGAGGGTGGAGGGCTCTCCTACGAGCAGTACGTC. This rearrangement joins TRBV28 to TRBJ2-7, with TRBD2 as a possible D gene (6 bases). The V and J ends lost 10 bases and 0 bases respectively, with 19 bases between them. Germline CDR1 is MDHEN and CDR2 is SYDVKM. This CDR3 spans 15 amino acids.

Only a few counts were recorded for this clone. The V gene is TRBV10-1, the J gene TRBJ2-5; tentatively, D is TRBD2 (6 bases). Germline CDR1 reads WNHNN; CDR2 reads SYGVQD (reference sequence). V dropped 3 bases and J dropped 6 bases, with 14 bases sitting between them. CDR3 length equals 14 residues. The CDR3 region has the DNA TGCGCCAGCAGTGACGACCGGGGGTTTAAGACCCAGTACTTC. Translating it yields CASSDDRGFKTQYF.

J is TRBJ1-2 and V is TRBV6-5; 10 nucleotides align to TRBD1. Germline V gives CDR1 MNHEY, CDR2 SVGAGI. V shed 6 bases and J 4 bases; nucleotides not matched to a gene: 8. The CDR3 spans 15 residues. The chain's CDR3 is CASSPRDRGLYGYTF. The DNA of the CDR3 is TGTGCCAGCAGCCCCCGGGACAGGGGACTCTATGGCTACACCTTC.

The table lists this clone with a few counts. This chain links TRBV29-1 with TRBJ1-1; possible D gene TRBD1, 5 bases. Germline assignment: CDR1 SQVTM and CDR2 ANQGSEA. V was trimmed by 6 bases and J by 0 bases, leaving 14 bases between them. The CDR3 has 14 residues. The CDR3 nucleotides read TGCAGCGTCAACGCGGGGGTGGTGAACACTGAAGCTTTCTTT. Amino acid sequence: CSVNAGVVNTEAFF.

This clone appeared a few times. The V call is TRBV6-1, the J call TRBJ2-4, with 8 bases identical to TRBD2. The CDR3 loop spans 19 amino acids. The ends lost 0 bases at V and 3 bases at J; junction bases unmatched: 13. The germline CDR1 and CDR2 sequences are MNHNS and SASEGT. CDR3 nucleotide sequence: TGTGCCAGCAGTGAAGCGCTCCCTAACTGGGGGACTAGCAAAAACATTCAGTACTTC. Amino acids: CASSEALPNWGTSKNIQYF.

This clone came up a few times. The chain is built from TRBV18 and TRBJ2-5; 8 nucleotides agree with TRBD1. J lost 5 bases, V lost 4 bases, and 3 bases had no gene match. Germline CDR1 KGHSH, CDR2 LQKENI. The CDR3 runs to 13 residues. The CDR3 reads CASSHGDRETQYF. CDR3 DNA: TGTGCCAGCTCACATGGGGACAGGGAGACCCAGTACTTC.

This clone appeared a few times. The chain uses TRBV6-6 and TRBJ1-2, with D possibly being TRBD1 (5 bases). This CDR3 has 14 amino acids. V lost 2 bases to trimming and J lost 6 bases, with 13 bases between them. In germline, CDR1 is MNHNY, CDR2 SVGAGI (reference sequence). In nucleotides, the CDR3 is TGTGCCAGCAGTTACCCGACGGGGGTAAATGGCTACACCTTC. Translated, it gives CASSYPTGVNGYTF.

This clone was seen only a few times. The gene calls are TRBV19 and TRBJ2-7, with TRBD1 identical over 11 bases. J lost 6 bases, V lost 5 bases, and 6 bases had no gene match. The germline gives CDR1 LNHDA, CDR2 SQIVND (reference sequence). The CDR3 has 14 residues. The chain's CDR3 is CASSPGQGAGEQYF. The CDR3 region has the DNA TGTGCCAGTAGTCCAGGACAGGGGGCGGGCGAGCAGTACTTC.

This clone was counted only a few times. V usage is TRBV4-1 and J usage is TRBJ2-1; the match to TRBD2 covers 10 bases. Germline-derived CDR1 and CDR2 are MGHRA and YSYEKL. This CDR3 has 19 amino acids. V gave up 6 bases and J gave up 0 bases; unmatched junction bases: 14. CDR3 DNA sequence: TGCGCCAGCAGGGGCGTCCAGCGGGGGGGTATGAGCTCCTACAATGAGCAGTTCTTC. This codes for CASRGVQRGGMSSYNEQFF.

V gene TRBV6-6 combines with J gene TRBJ2-3; the D gene is possibly TRBD2 (7 bases). Per the germline V gene, CDR1 is MNHNY and CDR2 is SVGAGI (reference sequence). The CDR3 is made up of 16 amino acids. V lost 2 bases and J lost 6, with 18 bases in between. The CDR3 coding sequence is TGTGCCAGCAGTTACCCCCGGGGGGCTGTCACGGATACGCAGTATTTT. It is translated as CASSYPRGAVTDTQYF.

V is TRBV6-4 and J is TRBJ1-2; D remains unclear. V gave up 6 bases and J gave up 1 base, with 9 bases separating them. The CDR3 is made up of 13 amino acids. Germline assignment: CDR1 MRHNA and CDR2 SNTAGT. The CDR3 bases are TGTGCCAGCAGACAGAACCTTAACTATGGCTACACCTTC. Protein: CASRQNLNYGYTF.

This rearrangement joins TRBV15 to TRBJ2-7, with TRBD2 as a possible D gene (5 bases). Germline V gene sequence: CDR1 LNHNV, CDR2 YYDKDF (reference sequence). V gave up 3 bases and J gave up 2 bases, with 11 bases separating them. The CDR3 covers 14 residues. CDR3 loop: CATSSPDGTYEQYF. The CDR3 DNA is TGTGCCACCAGCAGTCCGGACGGGACCTACGAGCAGTACTTC.

This clone was detected a few times. The CDR3 here is CASSGGTGPSEQYV. In DNA, the CDR3 is TGTGCCAGCAGCGGGGGGACAGGCCCTTCGGAGCAGTACGTC. The J gene is TRBJ2-7, the V gene TRBV5-4; TRBD1 matches at 8 bases. The CDR3 contains 14 residues. V trimming: 4 bases; J trimming: 7 bases; junction bases outside the gene matches: 10. Germline V lookup: CDR1 SGHNT, CDR2 YYREEE (reference sequence).

This clone was recorded a few times. V gene TRBV7-2 combines with J gene TRBJ2-3; D is perhaps TRBD1 (5 bases). The CDR3 is 14 residues long. The ends were cut back, 2 bases at V and 1 base at J, with 7 bases in the middle. CDR1 is SGHTA and CDR2 is FQGNSA in the germline V gene. CDR3 nucleotide sequence: TGTGCCAGCAGCTTACAAGGGGGCACAGATACGCAGTATTTT. It codes for CASSLQGGTDTQYF.

V and J are TRBV13 and TRBJ2-1; D perhaps matches TRBD2 (6 bases). Germline CDR1 PRHDT, CDR2 FYEKMQ (reference sequence). The V and J ends lost 1 base and 5 bases respectively, with 12 bases between them. The CDR3 is 15 amino acids. The CDR3 nucleotides are TGTGCCAGCAGCTTAGAACGGGGGAGAAACAATGAGCAGTTCTTC. Its protein is CASSLERGRNNEQFF.

The gene calls are TRBV30 and TRBJ1-2; 11 positions match TRBD1. This CDR3 is built from 14 residues. J lost 5 bases, V lost 2 bases, and 4 bases had no gene match. CDR1 GTSNPN and CDR2 SVGIG come from the germline V gene (reference sequence). CDR3 sequence reads: CAWSSDRGLYGYTF. DNA of the CDR3: TGTGCCTGGAGTTCGGACAGGGGGCTATATGGCTACACCTTC.

This clone came up once. This rearrangement joins TRBV5-5 to TRBJ2-3; 8 bases are shared with TRBD2. V lost 5 bases and J lost 1; bases outside the gene matches: 6. This CDR3 is built from 15 residues. Germline assignment: CDR1 SGHKS and CDR2 YYEKEE (reference sequence). The CDR3, as DNA: TGTGCCAGCAGTTCCTTTAGCGGGGGCACAGATACGCAGTATTTT. As protein: CASSSFSGGTDTQYF.

This clone was found a few times. V usage is TRBV7-8 and J usage is TRBJ1-5; D is uncertain. The CDR3 length is 12 residues. Per the germline V gene, CDR1 is SGHVS and CDR2 is FQNEAQ. V was pared by 1 base and J by 9 bases, with 7 bases between. CDR3 sequence (DNA): TGTGCCAGCAGCTTAGGAGCCCTGCCCCAGCATTTT. It is translated as CASSLGALPQHF.

This clone appeared a few times. The CDR3 region is CASSFLGAYNEQFF. CDR3 nucleotide sequence: TGTGCCAGCAGTTTCTTAGGAGCCTACAATGAGCAGTTCTTC. The rearrangement uses TRBV7-9 and TRBJ2-1; D gene ambiguous. The CDR3 length is 14 residues. Germline lookup yields CDR1 SEHNR and CDR2 FQNEAQ (reference sequence). Trimming took 6 bases from V and 2 from J, leaving 11 bases between them.

The genes are TRBV11-3 and TRBJ1-1, with TRBD1 matching over 7 bases. Germline CDR1 and CDR2: SGHNT and YENEEA. V dropped 0 bases and J dropped 9; count of bases not matched to a gene: 7. The CDR3 is made up of 14 amino acids. CDR3 residues: CASSLETGLTKAFF. The CDR3 DNA follows: TGTGCCAGCAGCTTAGAGACAGGGTTGACAAAAGCTTTCTTT.

This chain links TRBV19 with TRBJ1-2; 7 bases align to TRBD1. Germline V CDR1 and CDR2: LNHDA, SQIVND (reference sequence). With V trimmed by 4 bases and J by 0 bases, 5 bases remained unmatched. This CDR3 is built from 15 residues. The CDR3 loop is CASSTDRAANYGYTF. CDR3 in DNA: TGTGCCAGTAGTACCGACAGGGCAGCTAACTATGGCTACACCTTC.

The chain couples TRBV7-9 to TRBJ1-3, with D possibly TRBD1 on 5 matching bases. Trimming cost V 3 bases and J 1 base, with 10 bases left between them. CDR3 length: 15 residues. Germline V CDR1 and CDR2: SEHNR, FQNEAQ (reference sequence). CDR3 loop: CASSFMGGSGNTIYF. CDR3 DNA: TGTGCCAGCAGCTTCATGGGGGGTTCTGGAAACACCATATATTTT.

The V gene is TRBV7-2, the J gene TRBJ2-1; tentative D call: TRBD1 (6 bases). Germline V gene sequence: CDR1 SGHTA, CDR2 FQGNSA. The CDR3 contains 15 residues. The V end was cut by 3 bases, the J end by 4 bases, with 13 bases between. The DNA for the CDR3 is TGTGCCAGCAGCTTTAGACAGGCCGGGTACAATGAGCAGTTCTTC. As protein: CASSFRQAGYNEQFF.

The genes are TRBV19 and TRBJ2-5, with TRBD2 matching over 11 bases. The CDR3 length is 15 residues. The V gene end was trimmed by 5 bases and the J gene end by 5 bases; junction bases not matched to a gene: 7. CDR1 and CDR2 from the germline V gene are LNHDA and SQIVND (reference sequence). The CDR3 region is CASSPLAGAVETQYF. In nucleotides, the CDR3 is TGTGCCAGTAGTCCACTAGCGGGGGCGGTGGAGACCCAGTACTTC.

The sample holds a few counts of this clone. This rearrangement joins TRBV6-4 to TRBJ2-2; 7 bases line up with TRBD1. This CDR3 is 15 amino acids long. The V gene's germline CDR1 is MRHNA and CDR2 SNTAGT. J lost 5 bases, V lost 0 bases, and 3 bases had no gene match. CDR3 nucleotides: TGTGCCAGCAGTGACTCGACAGGGAATACCGGGGAGCTGTTTTTT. Its protein product is CASSDSTGNTGELFF.

This clone has just a few counts. The chain combines TRBV29-1 with TRBJ1-4, with D possibly matching TRBD1 (6 bases). From germline, CDR1 is SQVTM and CDR2 ANQGSEA. The CDR3 consists of 13 residues. The V gene lost 5 bases and the J gene lost 8 bases, with 15 bases spanning the gap. The CDR3 region is CSVKTGSLEKLFF. The CDR3 region has the DNA TGCAGCGTTAAGACAGGATCGTTGGAAAAACTGTTTTTT.

The J gene is TRBJ2-5, the V gene TRBV29-1; 8 nucleotides line up with TRBD1. V gave up 6 bases and J gave up 4 bases; unmatched junction bases: 10. The CDR3 totals 14 residues. Germline assignment: CDR1 SQVTM and CDR2 ANQGSEA. The CDR3 DNA is TGCAGCGTGGGACAGGCCTCGTCAGGAGAGACCCAGTACTTC. Its translation: CSVGQASSGETQYF.

In its sample, this clone was seen a few times. CDR3 residues: CATKSEGWGYTF. As DNA, the CDR3 is TGTGCCACGAAGTCGGAGGGTTGGGGCTACACCTTC. This chain links TRBV7-2 with TRBJ1-2; D call uncertain. CDR1 is SGHTA, CDR2 FQGNSA, per germline. Trimming stripped 10 bases from V and 8 bases from J, with 17 bases between. This CDR3 spans 12 amino acids.

The J gene is TRBJ1-3, the V gene TRBV4-2; 7 bases fit TRBD1. The trim removed 6 bases at V and 0 bases at J, leaving 8 bases unmatched. There are 16 residues in the CDR3. Germline lookup yields CDR1 LGHNA and CDR2 YNFKEQ. The CDR3 DNA is TGTGCCAGCAGTTCAGGACAGGCGAGCTCTGGAAACACCATATATTTT. Translation gives CASSSGQASSGNTIYF.

This clone was seen a few times. The chain recombines TRBV19 with TRBJ1-1, with TRBD1 as a possible D gene (6 bases). This CDR3 is built from 12 residues. Germline CDR1 LNHDA, CDR2 SQIVND (reference sequence). Trimming cost V 4 bases and J 8 bases, with 11 bases left between them. The CDR3 DNA reads as TGTGCCAGTAGTAGCAGGGGACTAGAAGCTTTCTTT. Translation: CASSSRGLEAFF. Based on the CDR3 plus reference TRBV19 and TRBJ1-1, the full variable domain is DGGITQSPKYLFRKEGQNVTLSCEQNLNHDAMYWYRQDPGQGLRLIYYSQIVNDFQKGDIAEGYSVSREKKESFPLTVTSAQKNPTAFYLCASSSRGLEAFFGQGTRLTVV.